The source of this TCR beta chain is a study of T cells in Graves' hyperthyroidism and ophthalmopathy. As to this clonotype: Its antigen is currently unknown.

Findings of the study overall: The model made its ophthalmopathy prediction, and onset followed a median approximately 6 months later. Blood also carried most thyroid clonotypes expanded above 0.001.

There were TCR beta CDR3 regions amplified from RNA transcripts. HTBI primers were employed in a first-round RT-PCR of the TCR CDR3. TCRdb re-derived calls from the multiplex PCR reads in MiXCR, one entry per CDR3 protein. Counted here are a few hundred thousand distinct CDR3 sequences, 40% to 55% occurring once; the ten biggest clones make up more than 7.5%. Graves' hyperthyroidism without ophthalmopathy progression within 18 months was termed stable. Uncontrolled infection, other autoimmune disease, pregnancy or lactation barred patients from enrollment. The sample comprised peripheral blood or thyroid tissue (not recorded which). The source of this sequence is a woman between 18 and 30 years old with Graves' hyperthyroidism.

CDR3 residues: CATSDLSGAEAFF. CDR3 nucleotides: TGTGCCACCAGTGATTTGTCGGGGGCAGAAGCTTTCTTT. V gene TRBV24-1 combines with J gene TRBJ1-1; the D gene is possibly TRBD1 (6 bases). The CDR3 has 13 residues. V lost 0 bases and J 8 bases, leaving 9 bases between the germline ends. CDR1 is KGHDR and CDR2 is SFDVKD in the germline V gene.